This TCR beta chain came from a study of cytomegalovirus exposure and HLA in healthy donors. Findings of the study overall: Later analysis placed DRB1 highest and HLA-C lowest in TCR association rates, which differed by HLA locus.

The CDR3 length is 16 residues. Losses at the gene ends were 2 bases for V and 5 bases for J; bases not matched to a gene: 8. Germline V gives CDR1 SGHTA, CDR2 FQGTGA. As for this clone: Its antigen is unidentified.

13 Jbeta primers and 60 Vbeta primers were used for the PCR. Produced via immunoSEQ multiplex PCR; TCRdb's table is partial and in-frame only. The sample carries 200,000 or so clones, 65% to 80% recorded once. The material sequenced was PBMCs. This chain links TRBV7-3 with TRBJ2-5; 10 bases are shared with TRBD2. This receptor was identified in a middle-aged man in good health and CMV-seronegative. The CDR3 region has the DNA TGTGCCAGCAGCTTATCCACAGCGGGGGGGTGGGAGACCCAGTACTTC. Encoded protein: CASSLSTAGGWETQYF.